The rows below give T cell receptor beta chains drawn from one sample of a study of identical twins. TCRdb reanalysed the 5' RACE reads using MiXCR and keeps one entry per CDR3 protein. The sample has about 890,000 distinct CDR3 sequences; approximately 13% are singletons. These same records also appear under a second study, on yellow fever vaccine responses in identical twins.

The source material was PBMCs. The receptors originated from a woman between 18 and 29 years old in good health. CDR3s leave out the opening cysteine and the closing phenylalanine or tryptophan. Fields, in order: J gene, V gene, CDR3 protein.

TRBJ2-1 | TRBV5-1 | ASSLAGEDNEQF
TRBJ1-5 | TRBV12-3/TRBV12-4 | ASSLGLGNQPQH
TRBJ1-2 | TRBV29-1 | SVALVGNNGYT
TRBJ1-2 | TRBV6-1 | ASSRHDLSGYT
TRBJ2-2 | TRBV27 | ASSRSTGTGELF
TRBJ2-4 | TRBV12-3/TRBV12-4 | ASRGTGGIRLAPNIQY
TRBJ2-5 | TRBV20-1 | SARPRGDGETQY
TRBJ1-5 | TRBV4-2 | ASSQDRIWVSWFLSNQPQH
TRBJ2-1 | TRBV5-1 | ASSFTGLAGVYNEQF
TRBJ2-7 | TRBV20-1 | SAVPIQGAYEQY
TRBJ1-4 | TRBV12-3/TRBV12-4 | ASSLSSGGSGEKLF
TRBJ2-2 | TRBV25-1 | ASSKGRNTGELF
TRBJ2-1 | TRBV20-1 | SARDGLVNEQF
TRBJ1-4 | TRBV18 | ASSDRSNEKLF
TRBJ1-5 | TRBV21-1 | ASSKSRPGQGRQPQH
TRBJ1-2 | TRBV5-1 | ASSLDLDGYT
TRBJ2-3 | TRBV9 | ASNDRASTDTQY
TRBJ2-1 | TRBV7-8 | ASSFFILAGYNEQF
TRBJ1-2 | TRBV3-1 | ASSQGNAGGEGYT
TRBJ2-3 | TRBV5-1 | ASSLDGVKDTQY
TRBJ1-2 | TRBV24-1 | ATSDSTDRYYGYT
TRBJ1-1 | TRBV6-5 | ASRSVAEAF
TRBJ1-2 | TRBV24-1 | ATSDDDSLSGYS
TRBJ2-3 | TRBV7-6 | ASIATSGRLNGGTDTQY
TRBJ1-6 | TRBV5-1 | ASSPRAGDSPLH
TRBJ2-5 | TRBV7-9 | ASSFTGGGSETQY
TRBJ1-1 | TRBV7-9 | ASRGARTGKNTEAF
TRBJ2-2 | TRBV28 | ASSPAGVTGELF
TRBJ2-1 | TRBV2 | ASSVGRSSYNEQF
TRBJ1-2 | TRBV7-9 | ASSLAAASGYT
TRBJ1-2 | TRBV20-1 | SARQAGIYGYT
TRBJ1-2 | TRBV12-3/TRBV12-4 | ASSLIDRGYGYT
TRBJ2-1 | TRBV7-9 | ASSSLAGVGNEQF
TRBJ1-3 | TRBV4-1 | ASSQVGQGAGNTIY
TRBJ2-3 | TRBV9 | ASSSGTSGSYLADTQY
TRBJ2-1 | TRBV14 | ASSHTGFINEQF
TRBJ2-3 | TRBV5-4 | ASSRASTPDTQY
TRBJ1-1 | TRBV19 | ASKTRTDTEAF
TRBJ2-2 | TRBV6-4 | ASSPVAVNTGELF
TRBJ2-1 | TRBV5-1 | ASSLLAESSYNEQF
TRBJ2-7 | TRBV9 | ASSVDQGFYEQY
TRBJ2-1 | TRBV20-1 | SARARGGWNEQF
TRBJ1-2 | TRBV5-1 | ASSYYTGGGGYT
TRBJ1-4 | TRBV12-3/TRBV12-4 | ASRYRRVGNEKLF
TRBJ2-3 | TRBV4-2 | ASSPQKTPGLAGGPGTDTQY
TRBJ2-3 | TRBV7-9 | ASSLVVSSDTQY
TRBJ2-1 | TRBV24-1 | ATSDFGQGRYNEQF
TRBJ2-7 | TRBV20-1 | SARAAITPYEQY
TRBJ1-1 | TRBV7-3 | ASSLSKDTEAF
TRBJ2-3 | TRBV12-3/TRBV12-4 | ASRRGGLLAQY
TRBJ1-5 | TRBV4-2 | ASRAGNQPQH
TRBJ2-7 | TRBV27 | ASSSSSRYEQY
TRBJ1-2 | TRBV29-1 | SVETRTGYT
TRBJ2-7 | TRBV20-1 | SASWTSTSGTTFARLPYEQY